This TCR beta chain was retrieved from a study of T-cell reconstitution after alpha-beta-depleted transplantation in children. Study outcomes and limitations: Once a year had passed after transplant, T-cell counts and diversity came mostly from newly produced T cells.

For TCRbeta, the library was prepared with unique molecular identifiers. Each CDR3 protein gets one entry after TCRdb re-called the PCR reads with MiXCR. The repertoire holds nearly 350,000 distinct CDR3 sequences, with 16% as singletons. This clonotype showed up just a few times. Its specificity is unknown. The CDR3 is 10 amino acids. Trimming took off 4 bases at V and 5 bases at J, with 4 bases between the two ends. The germline V gene encodes CDR1 SQVTM and CDR2 ANQGSEA. The starting material was PBMCs, mostly from graft donor cells, obtained 360 days after TCRalphabeta/CD19-depleted stem cell transplant. The rearrangement joins TRBV29-1 to TRBJ2-3; D is undetermined. The sequence came from a male patient under 10 years old who had a stem cell transplant for acute lymphoblastic leukemia, so the T cells may come from the graft donor. The CDR3 reads CSVVKDTQYF. CDR3 coding DNA: TGCAGCGTTGTTAAAGATACGCAGTATTTT.